Given below is one TCR beta chain in context. Antigen: not known. The ends were cut back, 5 bases at V and 3 bases at J, with 17 bases in the middle. From germline, CDR1 is LGHNA and CDR2 YNFKEQ. This CDR3 region has 15 residues. Healthy HIV-negative adults with no recent acute infections or vaccinations were recruited as donors. CD45RA+ naive and CD45RA-negative memory subsets were separated from CD4+ cells. The sample originates from a study of shared clonotypes between healthy human individuals. Study-level findings and limits: Sample collection involved blood only; tissue repertoires are likely different. Read depth was anticipated to influence clonotype sharing among donors.

Here immunoSEQ multiplex PCR was the method, and the copy in TCRdb shows in-frame clones only, minus some. The sample has 2,500,000 or so clones, approximately 94% seen once. Source material: naive CD4+ T cells from PBMCs. The subset: CD45RA+ positively selected. This clonotype was sampled from a man between 18 and 35 years old in good health. Some clones in this sample may be carry-over from other donors' samples. The genes are TRBV4-2 and TRBJ2-7, with D tentatively TRBD1 or TRBD2 (5 bases each). The CDR3 nucleotides are TGTGCCAGCAGCTTCCACCGGGACGGAAGCTACGAGCAGTACTTC. Translating gives CASSFHRDGSYEQYF.